This T cell receptor beta chain emerged from a study of vaccination and CD4 T cells after COVID-19. For the study at large: Median time from second vaccine dose to sampling was about 77 days (14 to 241).

This clonotype was detected only a few times. Antigen: not known. In germline, CDR1 is MNHEY, CDR2 SVGAGI. This CDR3 contains 14 residues. Trimming cost V 0 bases and J 4 bases, with 7 bases left between them. The treatment: approximately nine-day PBMC culture with coronavirus spike peptide pools or control peptides (ViraFEST assay). Study-wide results and caveats: For convalescent patients, a median about 86% of reactive clones surfaced exclusively after vaccination. SARS-CoV-2-reactive clonotype medians increased from around 20 to 38, not significantly.

With the Oncomine TCR Beta short-read assay, DNA from cultured CD4+ T cells was sequenced. Genomic DNA was taken out of cultured CD4+ T cells by extraction. Via MiXCR, TCRdb re-called the PCR reads, giving one row per CDR3 protein. Of approximately 15,000 distinct CDR3 sequences listed, around 30% were seen once; the top ten hold around a sixth. The receptor was isolated from a human donor with COVID-19. The rearrangement joins TRBV6-5 to TRBJ1-3, with TRBD1 as a possible D gene (5 bases). Sequenced sample: cultured CD4+ T cells from blood. DNA of the CDR3: TGTGCCAGCAGTTACTCAGGACAAGGAAACACCATATATTTT. This gives the protein CASSYSGQGNTIYF.